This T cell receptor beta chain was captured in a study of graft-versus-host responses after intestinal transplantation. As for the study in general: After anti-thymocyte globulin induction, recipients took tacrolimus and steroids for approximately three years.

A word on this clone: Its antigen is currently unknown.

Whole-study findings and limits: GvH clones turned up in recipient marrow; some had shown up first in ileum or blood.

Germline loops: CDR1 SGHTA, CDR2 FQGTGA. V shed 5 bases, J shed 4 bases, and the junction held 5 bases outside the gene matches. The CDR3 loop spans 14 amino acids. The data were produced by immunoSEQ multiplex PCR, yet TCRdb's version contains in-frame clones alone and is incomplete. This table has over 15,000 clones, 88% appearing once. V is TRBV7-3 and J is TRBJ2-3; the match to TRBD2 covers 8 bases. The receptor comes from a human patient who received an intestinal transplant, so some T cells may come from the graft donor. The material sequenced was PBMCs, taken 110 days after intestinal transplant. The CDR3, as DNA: TGTGCCAGCAGCCCAGGACTAGCCCCAGATACGCAGTATTTT. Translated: CASSPGLAPDTQYF.